Each of the 10 T cell receptor beta chains below was sequenced from the same sample in a study of blood T cell repertoires in COVID-19. Some clones are missing from TCRdb's copy, which holds only in-frame ones; the method was immunoSEQ multiplex PCR. Counted here are some 150,000 clones, roughly 86% occurring once; the ten biggest clones make up roughly 1.5%. Input material: peripheral blood. Receptor source: a woman between 50 and 59 years old with acute or convalescent COVID-19.

The chain employs TRBV5-1 and TRBJ2-6; 10 nucleotides agree with TRBD2. The J segment lost 0 bases and the V segment lost 0 bases, leaving 15 bases of the junction unmatched. Germline V gives CDR1 SGHRS, CDR2 YFSETQ. This CDR3 has 22 residues. In DNA form, the CDR3 reads TGCGCCAGCAGCTTGGCTAGTCTAGCGGGAGTAGGTCCCCTCTCTGGGGCCAACGTCCTGACTTTC. Residues: CASSLASLAGVGPLSGANVLTF.

The rearrangement joins TRBV18 to TRBJ2-7; D perhaps matches TRBD2 (7 bases). The germline gives CDR1 KGHSH, CDR2 LQKENI. V was trimmed by 6 bases and J by 2 bases, leaving 17 bases between them. The CDR3 runs 15 residues. DNA of the CDR3: TGTGCCAGCTCTCTGGGGGCGGGAGAAGCCTACGAGCAGTACTTC. Protein sequence: CASSLGAGEAYEQYF.

In this sample, this clone turned up a few times. The V gene is TRBV4-3, the J gene TRBJ1-2; tentatively, D is TRBD1 (5 bases). The CDR3 has 15 residues. The V gene's germline CDR1 is LGHNA and CDR2 YSLEER. Trimming shortened V by 0 bases and J by 3 bases, and 11 bases separated the two germline ends. This chain's CDR3 is CASSQDPGDYYGYTF. In nucleotides, the CDR3 is TGCGCCAGCAGCCAAGATCCCGGGGACTACTATGGCTACACCTTC.

A single count supports this clone. This rearrangement joins TRBV5-4 to TRBJ2-3; 8 bases map to TRBD2. J lost 2 bases, V lost 1 base, and 9 bases had no gene match. The length of the CDR3 is 17 residues. Germline CDR1 and CDR2: SGHNT and YYREEE (reference sequence). The CDR3 sequence: CASSLTAGGLATDTQYF. The CDR3 DNA reads as TGTGCCAGCAGCTTGACCGCGGGAGGACTTGCCACAGATACGCAGTATTTT.

The rearrangement uses TRBV5-1 and TRBJ2-1; 9 positions agree with TRBD1. V trimming: 6 bases; J trimming: 8 bases; junction bases outside the gene matches: 3. This CDR3 is built from 12 residues. Germline-derived CDR1 and CDR2 are SGHRS and YFSETQ. The CDR3 loop reads CASTDRGYEQFF. The CDR3 coding sequence is TGCGCCAGCACGGACAGGGGATATGAGCAGTTCTTC.

This chain links TRBV5-1 with TRBJ2-1; 9 bases are a match to TRBD1. Germline trimming cut 7 bases from V and 5 bases from J; bases unmatched to any gene: 4. The CDR3 runs 13 residues. Germline V gives CDR1 SGHRS, CDR2 YFSETQ. CDR3 DNA sequence: TGCGCCAGCTCTGGACAGGGGAACAATGAGCAGTTCTTC. Amino acids: CASSGQGNNEQFF.

CDR3 DNA: TGTGCCTGGAGTCGGGCTGGGGCTAATGGCTACACCTTC. Protein product: CAWSRAGANGYTF. The rearrangement uses TRBV30 and TRBJ1-2; TRBD1 might be the D (5 bases). V dropped 2 bases and J dropped 6 bases, with 13 bases sitting between them. The CDR3 runs to 13 residues. Per germline, CDR1 GTSNPN and CDR2 SVGIG (reference sequence).

The chain has TRBV19 and TRBJ1-5, with TRBD1 matching 9 bases. The V gene end was trimmed by 4 bases and the J gene end by 2 bases; junction bases not matched to a gene: 3. The germline V gene encodes CDR1 LNHDA and CDR2 SQIVND (reference sequence). This CDR3 contains 15 residues. The CDR3 nucleotides are TGTGCCAGTAGTACCCGGGACAGGGGCAATCAGCCCCAGCATTTT. Its translation: CASSTRDRGNQPQHF.

The V call is TRBV4-3, the J call TRBJ1-5; 10 bases align to TRBD1. The germline gives CDR1 LGHNA, CDR2 YSLEER. The trim removed 3 bases at V and 5 bases at J, leaving 4 bases unmatched. The CDR3 loop spans 15 amino acids. The CDR3 DNA is TGCGCCAGCAGCCAGACAGGGGGCGCGGATCAGCCCCAGCATTTT. Its translation: CASSQTGGADQPQHF.

The chain carries TRBV2 and TRBJ2-1; TRBD2 agrees at 13 bases. The CDR3 is 17 amino acids. The germline gives CDR1 SNHLY, CDR2 FYNNEI. J lost 9 bases, V lost 5 bases, and 13 bases had no gene match. CDR3 region: CASSRPGLAGLRGEQFF. CDR3 DNA sequence: TGTGCCAGCAGTAGGCCGGGACTAGCGGGGTTACGAGGTGAGCAGTTCTTC.